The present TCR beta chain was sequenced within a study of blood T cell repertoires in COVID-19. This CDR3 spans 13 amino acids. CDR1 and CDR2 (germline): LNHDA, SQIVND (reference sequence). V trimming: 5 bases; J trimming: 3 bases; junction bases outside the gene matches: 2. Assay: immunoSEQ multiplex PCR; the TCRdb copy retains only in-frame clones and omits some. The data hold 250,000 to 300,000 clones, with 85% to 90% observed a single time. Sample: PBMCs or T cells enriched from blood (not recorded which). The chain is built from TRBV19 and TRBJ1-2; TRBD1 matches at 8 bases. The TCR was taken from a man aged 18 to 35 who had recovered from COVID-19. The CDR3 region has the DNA TGTGCCAGTAGTGACAGGGGCCACTATGGCTACACCTTC. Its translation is CASSDRGHYGYTF.